This section outlines one T cell receptor beta chain sequence together with its context. These data belong to a study of blood T cell repertoires in COVID-19. Trimming removed 3 bases from V and 0 bases from J, with 10 bases in between. The CDR3 is 16 amino acids. Germline CDR1 SGHTS, CDR2 YDEGEE. Under the authors' procedure: For nucleated cells, counts were estimated from reference gene primer amplification. Profiled with immunoSEQ multiplex PCR; TCRdb holds only in-frame clones, not every one. D and trimming were read from the DNA, whereas the V and J calls and clone size are those reported in that table. The profile shows 75,000 to 95,000 clones, roughly 90% of them singletons.

This receptor was taken from a man aged 55 to 70 with acute or convalescent COVID-19. Sequenced input: peripheral blood. J is TRBJ2-6 and V is TRBV5-8; D uncertain. In DNA, the CDR3 is TGTGCCAGCAGCTCAAGGAGATACTCTGGGGCCAACGTCCTGACTTTC. Protein sequence: CASSSRRYSGANVLTF.